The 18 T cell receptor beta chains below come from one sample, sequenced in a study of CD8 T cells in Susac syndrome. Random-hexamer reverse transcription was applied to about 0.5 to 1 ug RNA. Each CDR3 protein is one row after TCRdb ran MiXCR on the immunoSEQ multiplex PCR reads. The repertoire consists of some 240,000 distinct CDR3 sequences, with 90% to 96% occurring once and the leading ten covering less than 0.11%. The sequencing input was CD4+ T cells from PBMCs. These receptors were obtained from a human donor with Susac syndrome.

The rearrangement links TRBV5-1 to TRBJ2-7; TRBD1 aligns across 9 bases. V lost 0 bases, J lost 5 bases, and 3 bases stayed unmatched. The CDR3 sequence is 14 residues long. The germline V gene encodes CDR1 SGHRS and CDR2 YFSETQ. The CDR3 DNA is TGCGCCAGCAGCTTGGACAGGGGGCCTGACGAGCAGTACTTC. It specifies CASSLDRGPDEQYF.

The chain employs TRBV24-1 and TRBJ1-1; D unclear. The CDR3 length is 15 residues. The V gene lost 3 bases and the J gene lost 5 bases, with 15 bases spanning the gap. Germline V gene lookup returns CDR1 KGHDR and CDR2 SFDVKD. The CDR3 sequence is CATSDAKGLRTEAFF. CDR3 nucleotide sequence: TGTGCCACCAGTGATGCCAAAGGGTTAAGAACTGAAGCTTTCTTT.

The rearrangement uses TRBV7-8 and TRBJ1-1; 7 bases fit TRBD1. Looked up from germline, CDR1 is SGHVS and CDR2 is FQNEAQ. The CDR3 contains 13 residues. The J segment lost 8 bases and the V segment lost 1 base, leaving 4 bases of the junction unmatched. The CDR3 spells CASSLGTGKEAFF. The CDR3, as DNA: TGTGCCAGCAGCTTAGGGACAGGAAAGGAAGCTTTCTTT.

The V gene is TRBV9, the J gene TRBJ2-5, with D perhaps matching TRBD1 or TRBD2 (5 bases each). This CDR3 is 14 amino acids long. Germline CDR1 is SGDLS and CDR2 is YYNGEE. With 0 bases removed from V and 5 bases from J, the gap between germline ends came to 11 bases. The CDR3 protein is CASSVVVWGETQYF. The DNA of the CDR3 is TGTGCCAGCAGCGTAGTTGTTTGGGGGGAGACCCAGTACTTC.

The CDR3 sequence: CATSRVDSERGRENIQYF. CDR3 in DNA: TGTGCCACCAGCAGAGTCGACTCTGAAAGGGGTCGGGAAAACATTCAGTACTTC. The rearrangement joins TRBV15 to TRBJ2-4; maybe TRBD1 (5 bases). CDR1 is LNHNV and CDR2 is YYDKDF in the germline V gene (reference sequence). The CDR3 runs 18 residues. V dropped 1 base and J dropped 5 bases, with 21 bases sitting between them.

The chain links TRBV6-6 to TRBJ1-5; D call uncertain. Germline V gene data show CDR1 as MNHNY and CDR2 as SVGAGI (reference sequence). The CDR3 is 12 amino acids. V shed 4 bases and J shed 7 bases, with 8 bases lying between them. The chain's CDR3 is CASSSQRQPQHF. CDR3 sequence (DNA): TGTGCCAGCAGTTCGCAAAGACAGCCCCAGCATTTT.

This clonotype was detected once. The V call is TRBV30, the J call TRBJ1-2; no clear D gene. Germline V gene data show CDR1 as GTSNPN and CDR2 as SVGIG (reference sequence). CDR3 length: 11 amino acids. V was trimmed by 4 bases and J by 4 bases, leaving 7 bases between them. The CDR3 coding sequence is TGTGCCTGGACAAAACCCTATGGCTACACCTTC. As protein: CAWTKPYGYTF.

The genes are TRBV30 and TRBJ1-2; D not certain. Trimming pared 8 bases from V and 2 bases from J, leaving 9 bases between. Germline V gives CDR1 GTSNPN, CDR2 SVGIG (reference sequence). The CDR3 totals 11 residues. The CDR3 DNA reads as TGTGCCGGAATTTTGAACTATGGCTACACCTTC. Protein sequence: CAGILNYGYTF.

The CDR3 is CAWSKGLAGGKNIQYF. CDR3 in DNA: TGTGCCTGGAGTAAAGGACTAGCGGGAGGAAAAAACATTCAGTACTTC. The chain couples TRBV30 to TRBJ2-4; 14 bases are shared with TRBD2. Trimming removed 2 bases from V and 4 bases from J; junction bases left unmatched: 4. Germline V lookup: CDR1 GTSNPN, CDR2 SVGIG (reference sequence). There are 16 residues in the CDR3.

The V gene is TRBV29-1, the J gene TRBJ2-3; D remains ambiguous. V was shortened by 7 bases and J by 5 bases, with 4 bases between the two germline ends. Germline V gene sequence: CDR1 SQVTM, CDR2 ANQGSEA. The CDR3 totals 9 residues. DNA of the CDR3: TGCAGCGAGTTAGATACGCAGTATTTT. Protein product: CSELDTQYF.

CDR3 in DNA: TGCAGCGTAGACAGGTCCCGCACAGATACGCAGTATTTT. Protein sequence: CSVDRSRTDTQYF. This chain links TRBV29-1 with TRBJ2-3; TRBD1 might be the D (6 bases). V was trimmed by 6 bases and J by 1 base, leaving 11 bases between them. Germline loops: CDR1 SQVTM, CDR2 ANQGSEA. The length of the CDR3 is 13 residues.

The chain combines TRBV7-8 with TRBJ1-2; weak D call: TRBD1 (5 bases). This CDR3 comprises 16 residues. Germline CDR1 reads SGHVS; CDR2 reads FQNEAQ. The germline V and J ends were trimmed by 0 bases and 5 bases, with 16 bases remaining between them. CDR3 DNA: TGTGCCAGCAGCTTAGCGGGGCCCACAGTTAAGTATGGCTACACCTTC. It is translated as CASSLAGPTVKYGYTF.

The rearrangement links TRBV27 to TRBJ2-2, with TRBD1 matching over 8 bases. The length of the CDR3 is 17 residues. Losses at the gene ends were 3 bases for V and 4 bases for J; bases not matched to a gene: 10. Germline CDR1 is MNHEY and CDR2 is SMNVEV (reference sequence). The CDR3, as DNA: TGTGCCAGCAGTTTCCGTATGGACAGGGTAATCACCGGGGAGCTGTTTTTT. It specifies CASSFRMDRVITGELFF.

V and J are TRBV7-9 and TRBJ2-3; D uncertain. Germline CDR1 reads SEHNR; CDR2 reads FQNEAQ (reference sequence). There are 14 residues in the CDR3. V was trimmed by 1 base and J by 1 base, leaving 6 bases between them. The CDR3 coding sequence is TGTGCCAGCAGCTTAGTACCTCGCACAGATACGCAGTATTTT. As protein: CASSLVPRTDTQYF.

CDR3 nucleotide sequence: TGCAGTGCTAGAGACCAGTTATTCTACAATGAGCAGTTCTTC. This sequence encodes CSARDQLFYNEQFF. The chain couples TRBV20-1 to TRBJ2-1; no clear D. The germline CDR1 and CDR2 sequences are DFQATT and SNEGSKA (reference sequence). The V and J ends lost 0 bases and 3 bases respectively, with 9 bases between them. CDR3 length: 14 residues.

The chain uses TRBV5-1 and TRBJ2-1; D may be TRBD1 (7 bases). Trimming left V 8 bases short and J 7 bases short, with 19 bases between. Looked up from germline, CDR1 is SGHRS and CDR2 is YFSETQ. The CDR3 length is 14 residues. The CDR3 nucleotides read TGCGCCAGTCATGGCCAGGGGGGTGTTAATGAGCAGTTCTTC. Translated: CASHGQGGVNEQFF.

Here the CDR3 reads CASADSISYNEQFF. The CDR3 nucleotides are TGTGCCAGCGCAGACTCTATCTCCTACAATGAGCAGTTCTTC. The chain is built from TRBV12-3 or TRBV12-4 and TRBJ2-1; D is uncertain. V was pared by 8 bases and J by 0 bases, with 11 bases between. The CDR3 has 14 amino acids.

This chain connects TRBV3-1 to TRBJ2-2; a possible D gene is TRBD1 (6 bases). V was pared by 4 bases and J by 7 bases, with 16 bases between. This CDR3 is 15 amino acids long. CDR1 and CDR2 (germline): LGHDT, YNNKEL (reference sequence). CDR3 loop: CASSPRRGQVGELFF. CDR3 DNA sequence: TGTGCCAGCAGCCCTAGACGGGGACAAGTCGGGGAGCTGTTTTTT. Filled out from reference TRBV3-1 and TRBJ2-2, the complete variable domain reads DTAVSQTPKYLVTQMGNDKSIKCEQNLGHDTMYWYKQDSKKFLKIMFSYNNKELIINETVPNRFSPKSPDKAHLNLHINSLELGDSAVYFCASSPRRGQVGELFFGEGSRLTVL.